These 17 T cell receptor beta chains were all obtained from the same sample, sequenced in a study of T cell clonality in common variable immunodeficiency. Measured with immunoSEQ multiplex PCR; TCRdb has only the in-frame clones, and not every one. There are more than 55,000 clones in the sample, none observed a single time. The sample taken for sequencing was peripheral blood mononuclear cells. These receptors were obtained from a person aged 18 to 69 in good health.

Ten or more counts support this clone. This CDR3 is CASSQLGGGFTDTQYF. The part of the CDR3 DNA that was read is TGTGCCAGCAGCCAATTGGGAGGGGGTTTCACAGATACG. This chain uses TRBV14 with TRBJ2-3, with D perhaps TRBD2 (7 bases). The read stops 3 residues short of the end of the CDR3; the missing end is completed from the germline J gene. Germline CDR1 is SGHDN and CDR2 is FVKESK. This CDR3 spans 16 amino acids. V lost 2 bases and J lost 2, with 14 bases in between.

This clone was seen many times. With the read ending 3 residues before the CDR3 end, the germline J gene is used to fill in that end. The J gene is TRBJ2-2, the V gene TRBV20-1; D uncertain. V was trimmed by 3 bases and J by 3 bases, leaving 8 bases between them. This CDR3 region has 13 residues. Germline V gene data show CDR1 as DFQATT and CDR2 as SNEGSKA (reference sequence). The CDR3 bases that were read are TGCAGTGCTAGGCCCCTAGACACCGGGGAG. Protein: CSARPLDTGE. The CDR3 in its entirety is CSARPLDTGELFF.

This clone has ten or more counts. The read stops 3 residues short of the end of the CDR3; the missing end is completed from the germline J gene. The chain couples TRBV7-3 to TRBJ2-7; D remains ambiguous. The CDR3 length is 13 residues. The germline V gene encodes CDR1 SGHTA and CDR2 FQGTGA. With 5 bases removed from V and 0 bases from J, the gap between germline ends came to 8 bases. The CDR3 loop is CASSQESSYEQYF. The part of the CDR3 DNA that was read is TGTGCCAGCAGCCAGGAGAGCTCCTACGAG.

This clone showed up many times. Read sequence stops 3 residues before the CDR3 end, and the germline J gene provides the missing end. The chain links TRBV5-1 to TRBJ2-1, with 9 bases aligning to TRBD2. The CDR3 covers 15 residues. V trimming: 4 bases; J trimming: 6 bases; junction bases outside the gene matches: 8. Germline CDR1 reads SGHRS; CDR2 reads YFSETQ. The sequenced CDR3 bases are TGCGCCAGCAGCCTACAAGCGGGAGGAACCAATGAG. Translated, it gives CASSLQAGGTNE. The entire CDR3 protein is CASSLQAGGTNEQFF.

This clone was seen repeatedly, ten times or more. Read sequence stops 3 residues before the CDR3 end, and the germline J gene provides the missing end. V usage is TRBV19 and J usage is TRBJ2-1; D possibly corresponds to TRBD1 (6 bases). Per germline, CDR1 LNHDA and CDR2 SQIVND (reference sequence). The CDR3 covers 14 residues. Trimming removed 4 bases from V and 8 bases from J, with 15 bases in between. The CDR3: CASSKAGASDEQFF. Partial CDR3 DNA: TGTGCCAGTAGTAAAGCAGGGGCCTCGGATGAG.

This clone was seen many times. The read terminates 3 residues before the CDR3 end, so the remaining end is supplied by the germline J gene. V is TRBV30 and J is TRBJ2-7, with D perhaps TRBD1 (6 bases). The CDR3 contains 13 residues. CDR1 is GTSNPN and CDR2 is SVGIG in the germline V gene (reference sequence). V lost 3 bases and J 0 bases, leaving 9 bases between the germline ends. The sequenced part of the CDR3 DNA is TGTGCCTGGAGAGGGGGAGCCTCCTACGAG. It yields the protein CAWRGGASYE. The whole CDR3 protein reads CAWRGGASYEQYF.

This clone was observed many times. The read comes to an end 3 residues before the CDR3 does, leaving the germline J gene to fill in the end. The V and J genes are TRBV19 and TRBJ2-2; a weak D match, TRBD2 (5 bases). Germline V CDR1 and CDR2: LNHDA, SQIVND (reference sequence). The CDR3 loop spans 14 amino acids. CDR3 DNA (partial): TGTGCCAGTAGTCCGACTGCGGGTCGGGAAAAG. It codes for CASSPTAGREK. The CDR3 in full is CASSPTAGREKLFF.

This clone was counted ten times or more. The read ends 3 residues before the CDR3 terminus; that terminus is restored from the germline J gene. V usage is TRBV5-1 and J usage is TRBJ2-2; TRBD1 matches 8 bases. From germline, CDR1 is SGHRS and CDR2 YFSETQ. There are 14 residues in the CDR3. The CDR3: CASRSTGENSPLFF. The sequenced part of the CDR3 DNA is TGCGCCAGCAGATCGACAGGGGAAAATTCACCG.

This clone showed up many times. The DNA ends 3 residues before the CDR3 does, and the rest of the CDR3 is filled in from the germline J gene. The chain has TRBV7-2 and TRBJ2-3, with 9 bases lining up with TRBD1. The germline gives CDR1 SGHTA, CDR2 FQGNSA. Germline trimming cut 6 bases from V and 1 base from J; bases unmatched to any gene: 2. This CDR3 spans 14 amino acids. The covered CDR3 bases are TGTGCCAGCAGACGACAGGGGGGCACAGATACG. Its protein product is CASRRQGGTDT. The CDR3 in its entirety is CASRRQGGTDTQYF.

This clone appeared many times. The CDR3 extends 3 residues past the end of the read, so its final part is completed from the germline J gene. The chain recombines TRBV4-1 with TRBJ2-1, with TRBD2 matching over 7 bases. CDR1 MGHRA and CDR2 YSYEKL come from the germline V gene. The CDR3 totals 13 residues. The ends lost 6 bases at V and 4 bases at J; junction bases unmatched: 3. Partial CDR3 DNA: TGCGCCAGCAGGGGGGGGTCTTACAATGAG. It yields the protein CASRGGSYNE. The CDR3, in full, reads CASRGGSYNEQFF.

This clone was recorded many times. The CDR3 reads CASSSNRGRVHGYTF. The CDR3 bases that were read are TGTGCCAGCAGCTCAAACAGGGGGCGGGTTCATGGC. The chain combines TRBV7-2 with TRBJ1-2, with 9 bases matching TRBD1. The sequence runs out 3 residues before the end of the CDR3; the remainder is reconstructed from the germline J gene. Trimming removed 4 bases from V and 6 bases from J; junction bases left unmatched: 9. This CDR3 has 15 residues. Germline CDR1 and CDR2: SGHTA and FQGNSA. Using reference TRBV7-2 and TRBJ1-2 for the parts outside the CDR3, the full variable domain is GAGVSQSPSNKVTEKGKDVELRCDPISGHTALYWYRQSLGQGLEFLIYFQGNSAPDKSGLPSDRFSAERTGGSVSTLTIQRTQQEDSAVYLCASSSNRGRVHGYTFGSGTRLTVV.

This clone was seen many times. The CDR3 reads CASSLEAGNTEAFF. The covered CDR3 bases are TGTGCCAGCAGCTTGGAGGCAGGTAACACTGAA. The V call is TRBV5-4, the J call TRBJ1-1; D is uncertain. The sequenced fragment ends 3 residues before the CDR3 boundary, so the rest is inferred from the germline J gene. This CDR3 spans 14 amino acids. Trimming pared 0 bases from V and 2 bases from J, leaving 8 bases between. Germline CDR1 SGHNT, CDR2 YYREEE (reference sequence).

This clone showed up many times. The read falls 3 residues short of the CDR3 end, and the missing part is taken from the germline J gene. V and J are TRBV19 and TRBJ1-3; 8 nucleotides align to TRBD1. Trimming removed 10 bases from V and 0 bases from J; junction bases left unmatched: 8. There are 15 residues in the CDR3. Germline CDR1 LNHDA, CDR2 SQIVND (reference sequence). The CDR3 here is CATGGQGLSGNTIYF. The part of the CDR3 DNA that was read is TGTGCCACCGGCGGACAGGGCCTCTCTGGAAACACC.

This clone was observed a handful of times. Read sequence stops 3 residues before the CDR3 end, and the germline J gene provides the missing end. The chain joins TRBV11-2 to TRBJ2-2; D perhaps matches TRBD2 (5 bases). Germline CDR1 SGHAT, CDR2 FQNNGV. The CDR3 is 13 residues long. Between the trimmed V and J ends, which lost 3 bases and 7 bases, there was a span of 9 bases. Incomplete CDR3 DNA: TGTGCCAGCAGCTTCCGTGCGGGCGGGGAG. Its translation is CASSFRAGGE. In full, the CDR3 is CASSFRAGGELFF.

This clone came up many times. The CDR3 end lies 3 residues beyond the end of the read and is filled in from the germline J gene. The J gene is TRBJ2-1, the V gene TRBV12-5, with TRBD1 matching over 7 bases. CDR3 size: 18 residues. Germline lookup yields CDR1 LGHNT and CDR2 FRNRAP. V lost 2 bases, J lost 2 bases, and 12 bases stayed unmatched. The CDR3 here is CASGLFLGDRQTYNEQFF. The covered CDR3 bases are TGTGCTAGTGGTTTGTTCCTTGGGGACAGACAGACCTACAATGAG.

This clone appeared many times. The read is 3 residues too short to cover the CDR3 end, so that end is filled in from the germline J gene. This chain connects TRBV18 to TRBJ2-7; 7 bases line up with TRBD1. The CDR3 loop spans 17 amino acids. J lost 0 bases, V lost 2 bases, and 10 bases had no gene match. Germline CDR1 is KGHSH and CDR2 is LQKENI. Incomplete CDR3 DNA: TGTGCCAGCTCACCATCCTTGACAGGGCTATTCTCCTACGAG. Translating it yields CASSPSLTGLFSYE. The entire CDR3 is CASSPSLTGLFSYEQYF.

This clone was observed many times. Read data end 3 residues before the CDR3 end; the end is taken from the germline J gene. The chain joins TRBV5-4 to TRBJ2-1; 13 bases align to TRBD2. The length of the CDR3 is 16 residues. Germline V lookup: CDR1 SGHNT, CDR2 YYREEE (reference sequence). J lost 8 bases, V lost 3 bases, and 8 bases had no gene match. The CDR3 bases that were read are TGTGCCAGCAGCTACCGACTAGCGGGAGGCTCGGATGAG. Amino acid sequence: CASSYRLAGGSDE. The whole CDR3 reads CASSYRLAGGSDEQFF.